This T cell receptor beta chain was documented in a study of radiation and T cells in renal cell carcinoma. Study-level findings and limits: In blood, top tumor clones expanded by 2 weeks, shrinking by 4.

Worth noting for this clone: Its target is unknown.

Sample time point: blood 2 weeks post-SBRT. Documented treatment: 15 Gy SBRT to primary tumor, nephrectomy 4 weeks later. The tumor was a clear cell renal cell carcinoma. Between the trimmed V and J ends, which lost 4 bases and 5 bases, there was a span of 15 bases. The CDR3 sequence is 14 residues long. In germline, CDR1 is SGHAT, CDR2 FQNNGV. The assay was immunoSEQ multiplex PCR, and TCRdb's table has in-frame clones only and misses some. The table has 60,000 to 65,000 clones, roughly 79% seen once; the top ten hold roughly 7.4%. Sequences were derived from blood, sampled from a patient whose treatment included radiotherapy and nephrectomy. The sequence came from a man aged 55 to 70 with renal cell carcinoma. This chain links TRBV11-2 with TRBJ2-7, with D perhaps TRBD1 or TRBD2 (6 bases each). In DNA form, the CDR3 reads TGTGCCAGCAGCTCCAGACGGGGGCCCCACGAGCAGTACTTC. Protein product: CASSSRRGPHEQYF.